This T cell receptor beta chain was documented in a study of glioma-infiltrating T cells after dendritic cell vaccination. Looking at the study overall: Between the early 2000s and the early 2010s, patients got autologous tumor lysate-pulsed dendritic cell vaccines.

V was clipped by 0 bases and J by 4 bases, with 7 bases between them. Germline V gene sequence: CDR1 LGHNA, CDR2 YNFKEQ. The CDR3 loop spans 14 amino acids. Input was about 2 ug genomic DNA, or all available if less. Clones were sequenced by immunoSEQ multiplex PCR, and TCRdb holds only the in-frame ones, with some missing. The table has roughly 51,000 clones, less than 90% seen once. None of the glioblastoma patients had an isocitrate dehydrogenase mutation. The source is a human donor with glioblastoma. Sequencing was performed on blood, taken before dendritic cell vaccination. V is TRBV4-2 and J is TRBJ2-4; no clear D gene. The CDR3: CASSQDGQKNIQYF. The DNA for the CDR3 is TGTGCCAGCAGCCAAGATGGGCAGAAAAACATTCAGTACTTC.